This T cell receptor beta chain stems from a study of blood T cell repertoires in COVID-19. About the research overall: Acute and convalescent COVID-19 specimens originated in the United States, Italy and Spain.

The method was immunoSEQ multiplex PCR; TCRdb's version includes in-frame clones alone and lacks a portion of them. The sample consists of around 450,000 clones, 90% of them appearing once. Germline values: CDR1 SGHTA, CDR2 FQGTGA. This CDR3 spans 14 amino acids. V was clipped by 0 bases and J by 7 bases; unmatched bases: 2. This sequence was found in a man aged 18 to 30 who had recovered from COVID-19. Sequencing was performed on PBMCs or T cells enriched from blood (not recorded which). The rearrangement links TRBV7-3 to TRBJ2-7, with TRBD1 identical over 11 bases. CDR3 amino acids: CASSLTGTGGEQYF. CDR3 in DNA: TGTGCCAGCAGCTTAACGGGGACAGGGGGTGAGCAGTACTTC.